The rows below give T cell receptor beta chains drawn from one sample of a study of CD8+ T cells in alopecia areata. This table comes from immunoSEQ multiplex PCR, and its TCRdb copy is limited to in-frame clones, with some not included. Of roughly 64,000 clones in the sample, just over 45% are singletons; the top ten hold just over 20%. Sequencing used CD8+ T cells sorted from blood, obtained around week 36, from a patient treated with tofacitinib. The receptors were sampled from a human donor with alopecia areata. The CDR3 runs from the conserved cysteine through the conserved F or W. D genes are given only for firm matches. Clone size is stated in some rows and not others, as once, few, many or a class when expanded.

-	TRBV5-1	TRBJ2-1	-	TGCGCCAGCAGCTTGGGCCCAATTCACTTCTTC	CASSLGPIHFF
-	TRBV27	TRBJ2-2	-	TGTGCCAGCTCAGTTCGGGGCAACGCCGGGGAGCTGTTTTTT	CASSVRGNAGELFF
-	TRBV9	TRBJ1-2	few	TGTGCCAGCAGCGTAGACGGTAACAGCGTCAATAACTATGGCTACACCTTC	CASSVDGNSVNNYGYTF
-	TRBV15	TRBJ2-5	-	TGTGCCACGAAAGGGGCAGGGTGGCAAGAGACCCAGTACTTC	CATKGAGWQETQYF
-	TRBV30	TRBJ1-1	-	TGTGCCTGGAGAGCGAGTAACACTGAAGCTTTCTTT	CAWRASNTEAFF
TRBD1	TRBV30	TRBJ2-5	-	TGTGCCTGGAGAACGGCGACAGGGATGATGGAGACCCAGTACTTC	CAWRTATGMMETQYF
TRBD1	TRBV4-3	TRBJ1-2	-	TGCGCCAGCAGCCAAGATCATCGGGGACAGGGGAGCCCTGGCTACACCTTC	CASSQDHRGQGSPGYTF
-	TRBV7-9	TRBJ1-2	-	TGTGCCAGCAGCTTGAGGGGTTACGGTGGCTACACCTTC	CASSLRGYGGYTF
-	TRBV5-1	TRBJ1-4	few	TGCGCCAGCAGCTTGGAGTTTCCAACTAATGAAAAACTGTTTTTT	CASSLEFPTNEKLFF
TRBD2	TRBV28	TRBJ2-5	few	TGTGCCAGCAGGGAGGGACTAGCGGAGACCCAGTACTTC	CASREGLAETQYF
-	TRBV5-6	TRBJ2-7	-	TGTGCCAGCAGCCGACAACAGGGCCCGTACGAGCAGTACTTC	CASSRQQGPYEQYF
-	TRBV9	TRBJ2-4	-	TGTGCCAGCAGCGGTTCCGACAAAAACATTCAGTACTTC	CASSGSDKNIQYF
-	TRBV4-1	TRBJ2-6	-	TGCGCCAGCAGCCAAGTATCTAGGGCCAACGTCCTGACTTTC	CASSQVSRANVLTF
-	TRBV27	TRBJ1-1	-	TGTGCCAGCAGTTTGGGTGTGTGGGGGATGGGCACTGAAGCTTTCTTT	CASSLGVWGMGTEAFF
-	TRBV25-1	TRBJ2-5	few	TGTGCCAGCAGTGAATGGGGGCAGGGTGGAGAGACCCAGTACTTC	CASSEWGQGGETQYF
-	TRBV6-1	TRBJ1-5	many	TGTGCCAGCAGTGATGTCACCGCCCATAACAATCAGCCCCAGCATTTT	CASSDVTAHNNQPQHF
TRBD1	TRBV29-1	TRBJ2-2	-	TGCAGCGTTGACCGGACAGGGCTGAACACCGGGGAGCTGTTTTTT	CSVDRTGLNTGELFF
TRBD2	TRBV9	TRBJ2-5	-	TGTGCCAGCAGCTCTACGGCTAGCGGGGTGGGTGAGACCCAGTACTTC	CASSSTASGVGETQYF
-	TRBV5-8	TRBJ2-3	medium-sized	TGTGCCAGCAGCTTGAATAACCTAGCAGCCTTCACAGATACGCAGTATTTT	CASSLNNLAAFTDTQYF
-	TRBV18	TRBJ1-1	-	TGTGCCAGCTCATCAGGACGGAAGAACACTGAAGCTTTCTTT	CASSSGRKNTEAFF
-	TRBV27	TRBJ1-5	once	TGTGCCAGCAGTTTACTGGGGGCTAAGCCCCAGCATTTT	CASSLLGAKPQHF
-	TRBV6-1	TRBJ1-5	-	TGTGCCAGCAGTGAAGACAGGGTAAGGCCCCATCAGCCCCAGCATTTT	CASSEDRVRPHQPQHF
-	TRBV4-1	TRBJ2-2	few	TGCGCCAGCAGCCAAGCCGGGCGGGATCGCACCGGGGAGCTGTTTTTT	CASSQAGRDRTGELFF
-	TRBV14	TRBJ2-3	-	TGTGCCAGCAGCCAAGGACGGATCGGGCAGTATTTT	CASSQGRIGQYF
TRBD1	TRBV7-9	TRBJ2-1	-	TGTGCCAGCAGCTTAGTTCGGACAGGGGGTTTCGATGAGCAGTTCTTC	CASSLVRTGGFDEQFF
-	TRBV7-2	TRBJ2-1	-	TGTGCCAGCAGCTTATATACCAATGAGCAGTTCTTC	CASSLYTNEQFF
-	TRBV4-3	TRBJ1-2	-	TGCGCCAGCAGCATTACGACCGACAGCTATGGCTACACCTTC	CASSITTDSYGYTF
TRBD1	TRBV27	TRBJ2-5	once	TGTGCCAGCAGTTCCGGGACAGGGGTCCAAGAGACCCAGTACTTC	CASSSGTGVQETQYF
-	TRBV30	TRBJ2-2	-	TGTGCCTGGATTCCACCGGGACACCTGAACACCGGGGAGCTGTTTTTT	CAWIPPGHLNTGELFF
TRBD1	TRBV28	TRBJ2-7	few	TGTGCCAGCTCCTCCAGGCCCAGGGGGCTCCACGAGCAGTACTTC	CASSSRPRGLHEQYF
-	TRBV15	TRBJ2-6	-	TGTGCCACCAGGGCCCGGGACCCTAAACCGGCCAACGTCCTGACTTTC	CATRARDPKPANVLTF
-	TRBV29-1	TRBJ1-2	-	TGCAGCGTTGTGGACTTGCGAGGCGGCTACACCTTC	CSVVDLRGGYTF
TRBD1	TRBV29-1	TRBJ1-2	few	TGCAGCGCCCATTCCGGGACAGGAAAATCCTATGGCTACACCTTC	CSAHSGTGKSYGYTF
-	TRBV6-5	TRBJ2-5	few	TGTGCCAGCAGGAGTGAACCCTCAGTACAAGAGACCCAGTACTTC	CASRSEPSVQETQYF
TRBD1	TRBV29-1	TRBJ1-1	-	TGCAGCGTAGTGACAGGGACCACTGAAGCTTTCTTT	CSVVTGTTEAFF
-	TRBV6-5	TRBJ1-2	few	TGTGCCAGCAGCTTGTCTGCGACTAACTATGGCTACACCTTC	CASSLSATNYGYTF
-	TRBV10-3	TRBJ2-1	-	TGTGCCATCAGTGACCCTAACGTTGACTCCTACAATGAGCAGTTCTTC	CAISDPNVDSYNEQFF
-	TRBV15	TRBJ2-1	few	TGTGCCACCAGCAGAGTAAAAGGAGACAATGAGCAGTTCTTC	CATSRVKGDNEQFF
-	TRBV21-1	TRBJ2-1	-	TGTGCCAGCAGCCCCCTCCCGGGACAGCCAAACAATGAGCAGTTCTTC	CASSPLPGQPNNEQFF
-	TRBV7-9	TRBJ2-1	-	TGTGCCAGCGAGGGCCGGGATGAGCAGTTCTTC	CASEGRDEQFF
TRBD2	TRBV27	TRBJ2-1	-	TGTGCCAGCTCTCTAGCGGCTGAGCAGTTCTTC	CASSLAAEQFF
-	TRBV9	TRBJ1-1	few	TGTGCCAGCAGCGTAGGGTATGGGAGTGGTGAAGCTTTCTTT	CASSVGYGSGEAFF
-	TRBV20-1	TRBJ2-2	-	TGCAGTGCTGTCAAGGGGGGGGAGCTGTTTTTT	CSAVKGGELFF
-	TRBV23-1	TRBJ2-2	few	TGCGCCAGCAGTCAATTTCTGGCAGGGGGGACCGGGGAGCTGTTTTTT	CASSQFLAGGTGELFF
-	TRBV14	TRBJ2-1	few	TGTGCCAGCAGCCAAGCTCCGACCCTGTACAATGAGCAGTTCTTC	CASSQAPTLYNEQFF
-	TRBV27	TRBJ2-5	-	TGTGCCAGCAGTTTATATCCGGCCCAAGAGACCCAGTACTTC	CASSLYPAQETQYF
-	TRBV7-2	TRBJ2-7	once	TGTGCCAGCAGCCCCCTCGGTGGTAGCGGATCCTACGAGCAGTACTTC	CASSPLGGSGSYEQYF
-	TRBV27	TRBJ2-7	-	TGTGCCAGCAGTTTAGGGGGGCCGAGCTCCTACGAGCAGTACTTC	CASSLGGPSSYEQYF